This is a list of T cell receptor beta chains from one sample in a study of blood T cell repertoires in COVID-19. The assay was immunoSEQ multiplex PCR, and TCRdb's table has in-frame clones only and misses some. The sample holds 300,000 to 350,000 clones, 90% to 95% seen once. The material sequenced was PBMCs or T cells enriched from blood (not recorded which). The receptors shown here come from a woman in her twenties or thirties who had been exposed to COVID-19. CDR3s include the opening cysteine and the closing phenylalanine or tryptophan. Each record gives: J gene, D gene, V gene, CDR3 protein, CDR3 DNA. The D gene is left open where the match is weak.

TRBJ2-3	.	TRBV10-3	CAISLNLATDTQYF	TGTGCCATCAGTTTGAACTTAGCGACAGATACGCAGTATTTT
TRBJ2-5	TRBD1	TRBV5-1	CASSSTGGEETQYF	TGCGCCAGCAGCTCGACAGGGGGCGAAGAGACCCAGTACTTC
TRBJ1-5	.	TRBV7-2	CASSLARRQPQHF	TGTGCCAGCAGCTTAGCGAGGCGGCAGCCCCAGCATTTT
TRBJ2-5	.	TRBV24-1	CATSDSGQYQETQYF	TGTGCCACCAGTGATTCAGGACAGTACCAAGAGACCCAGTACTTC
TRBJ1-5	.	TRBV5-1	CASSLESGGYQPQHF	TGCGCCAGCAGCTTAGAGTCGGGGGGCTATCAGCCCCAGCATTTT
TRBJ2-3	.	TRBV9	CASSVATGGTQYF	TGTGCCAGCAGCGTAGCTACGGGGGGCACGCAGTATTTT
TRBJ1-4	.	TRBV6-1	CASSEAGPTLATNEKLFF	TGTGCCAGCAGTGAAGCGGGGCCAACCCTTGCAACTAATGAAAAACTGTTTTTT
TRBJ2-7	TRBD2	TRBV11-2	CASSLVGPGGYEQYF	TGTGCCAGCAGCTTAGTTGGCCCGGGGGGCTACGAGCAGTACTTC
TRBJ2-3	.	TRBV4-1	CASSQWGGLNTQYF	TGCGCCAGCAGCCAGTGGGGGGGCCTAAATACGCAGTATTTT
TRBJ1-1	.	TRBV19	CASSSSQGLTEAFF	TGTGCCAGTAGTTCTTCCCAGGGGCTCACTGAAGCTTTCTTT